This TCR beta chain derives from a study of cytomegalovirus exposure and HLA in healthy donors. Vbeta (60) and Jbeta (13) primers were used in the PCR. Assay: immunoSEQ multiplex PCR; the TCRdb copy retains only in-frame clones and omits some. The sample holds about 170,000 clones; approximately 84% are singletons and the top ten take about 2.4%. V dropped 0 bases and J dropped 3 bases, with 9 bases sitting between them. CDR1 is MNHEY and CDR2 is SVGAGI in the germline V gene. The CDR3 consists of 14 residues. The material sequenced was PBMCs. The chain is built from TRBV6-5 and TRBJ2-7; D possibly corresponds to TRBD1 (5 bases). This TCR was sampled from a man aged 25-40 years in good health and CMV-seropositive. The CDR3 DNA reads as TGTGCCAGCAGTTACTCTTACAGGAACTACGAGCAGTACTTC. The encoded protein is CASSYSYRNYEQYF.